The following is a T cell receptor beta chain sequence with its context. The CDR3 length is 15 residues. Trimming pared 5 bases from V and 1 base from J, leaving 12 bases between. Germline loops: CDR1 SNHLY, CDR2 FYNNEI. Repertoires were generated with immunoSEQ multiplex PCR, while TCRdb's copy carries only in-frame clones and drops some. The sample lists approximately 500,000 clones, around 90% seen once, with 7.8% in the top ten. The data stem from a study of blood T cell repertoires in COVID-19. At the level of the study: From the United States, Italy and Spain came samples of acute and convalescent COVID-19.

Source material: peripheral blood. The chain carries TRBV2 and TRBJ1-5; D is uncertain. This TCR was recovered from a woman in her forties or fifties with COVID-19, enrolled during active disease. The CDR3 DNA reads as TGTGCCAGCAGTTTCGAGGGAAGCAGCAATCAGCCCCAGCATTTT. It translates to CASSFEGSSNQPQHF.